This T cell receptor beta chain emerged from a study of regulatory T cells in long-lasting Graves disease (dated by TCRdb to the early 2020s). Study-wide context: Persistent Graves' disease meant more than 5 years of antithyroid drug treatment with TSH receptor autoantibodies that stayed positive. Peripheral blood TCR sequencing and RNA sequencing compared persistent Graves' disease patients with newly diagnosed Graves' disease patients. The study was conducted in China and was registered as a clinical trial. A total of roughly 33 samples were covered by TCR sequencing, comprising some 13 persistent and around 20 newly diagnosed Graves' disease patients. On average, persistent Graves' disease patients in the clinical cohort had been on antithyroid drugs for about 10.3 years.

This clonotype was seen a handful of times. The antigen it binds to is not known. Given the absence of the conserved phenylalanine or tryptophan at the CDR3 end, a read error is likely. Findings and caveats that apply to the study as a whole: Sequencing and analysis were restricted to the TCR beta chain. TRBV28, TRBJ1-2 and TRBJ2-5 were preferentially used in persistent disease, while TRBV20-1 and TRBJ2-1 were favored in newly diagnosed disease. The study examined only peripheral blood because the primary lesion, thyroid tissue, could not be accessed. The small sample size was acknowledged by the authors as a limitation that may reduce accuracy. Persistent Graves' disease patients showed lower TCR Shannon entropy and fewer highly expanded clones than newly diagnosed patients, suggesting clonal expansion. A larger number of public clonotypes was shared among persistent patients (approximately 2,600) than among newly diagnosed patients (around 970).

The label giving this sample's time point can be read as: persistent/refractory GD, antithyroid drugs over 5 years with positive TRAb. For both TCR sequencing and RNA sequencing, RNA was extracted from PBMCs in TRIzol. The diagnosis of Graves' disease followed American Thyroid Association guidelines. Patients for the study were recruited at an endocrinology department in Xi'an, China. From each patient, 7.5 to 10 milliliters of peripheral blood was collected into an EDTA anticoagulant tube. Ficoll Paque Plus density gradient separation was used to isolate PBMCs, and no additional T cell sorting was done. An Agilent 2100 Bioanalyzer and agarose gel were used to check RNA quality, while a NanoDrop 2000 measured RNA concentration. The library was made by multiplex PCR. The sample was run on an Illumina HiSeq 4000. CDR3 regions were amplified by Arm-PCR with iRepertoire HTBI primers to construct TCR beta libraries. Before sequencing, the PCR products underwent gel purification. Regarding the original processing steps: A total of 62 TRBV and 14 TRBJ segments were identified across samples and were used for gene usage analysis of CDR3 amino acid clonotypes. Filtered high-quality paired reads were merged into contigs using COPE and FqMerger. BLAST was used to align contigs to IMGT TRBV, TRBD and TRBJ reference genes, and CDR3 was defined according to IMGT. Any clonotype with a frequency above 0.1% was counted as a highly expanded clone. Shannon entropy was used to measure repertoire diversity, and the Gini coefficient was used to measure V-J evenness. Public clonotypes were defined as clonotypes shared by more than one individual. TCRdb reprocessed the public reads (quality trimming at Q25 with fastp, clone calling with MiXCR) and kept in-frame beta chains. Rows with a matching CDR3 protein are joined into one entry that keeps the most common DNA and genes. What appears here as the V and J calls and clone size reflects TCRdb's work, not the paper's. The sample table holds about 450,000 distinct CDR3 sequences, of which less than 25% were seen once. The ten largest account for over 25% of the sample.

The germline V gene supplies CDR1 MNHNS and CDR2 SASEGT. The CDR3 has 14 residues if both end residues are counted. The read is trimmed to its CDR3 DNA, 42 bases read in frame from base 1. V lost 0 bases and J lost 2 bases; the stretch between them is 7 bases long. Sequenced here: peripheral blood mononuclear cells (PBMCs), sampled when the disease was refractory, from a patient treated with antithyroid drugs. The chain couples TRBV6-1 to TRBJ1-2; the D segment cannot be called with confidence. This receptor was identified in a female donor with Graves disease. The DNA sequence reads TGTGCCAGCAGTGAAGCAGGGCCAAACTATGGCTACACCCTC. This is translated as CASSEAGPNYGYTL.